Below are 26 T cell receptor beta chains sequenced from a single sample in a study of blood T cell repertoires in COVID-19 (dated by TCRdb to about 2020). Library generation was performed with the immunoSEQ multiplex PCR assay. The table comes from immuneACCESS by way of TCRdb, which keeps in-frame sequences with V and J called. Part of the clones is missing from these tables; in studies checked, under half for an unresolved V gene and the rest for unknown reasons. Within this sample are 150,000 to 200,000 clones, with around 88% of them counted one time only. The ten largest clones take up about 3.9% of the sample. What was sequenced was peripheral blood. These receptors were taken from a woman in her twenties or thirties with acute or convalescent COVID-19.

The chain uses TRBV2 and TRBJ2-3; TRBD2 matches 13 bases. The CDR3 runs to 17 residues. Germline trimming cut 7 bases from V and 1 base from J; bases unmatched to any gene: 8. CDR1 and CDR2 from the germline V gene are SNHLY and FYNNEI. The CDR3 sequence: CASNRGLAGVGTDTQYF. In DNA, the CDR3 is TGTGCCAGCAACCGTGGACTAGCGGGAGTGGGCACAGATACGCAGTATTTT.

The CDR3 nucleotides are TGCGCCAGCAGCTCGGACAGGGCCGAGCAGTACTTC. Its translation is CASSSDRAEQYF. V gene TRBV5-1 combines with J gene TRBJ2-7; 8 bases are shared with TRBD1. Germline V gene lookup returns CDR1 SGHRS and CDR2 YFSETQ. Trimming cost V 3 bases and J 6 bases; bases outside gene matches: 2. This CDR3 has 12 amino acids.

Points on this clone: No conserved phenylalanine or tryptophan ends this CDR3, so it is likely a read error. The limits of the CDR3 on the DNA are not certain, so only TCRdb's listed CDR3 is given. The chain couples TRBV18 to TRBJ1-4; TRBD1 is taken as the D call from the table, unchecked against the DNA. CDR1 is KGHSH and CDR2 is LQKENI in the germline V gene. The CDR3 has 8 residues if both end residues are counted. The CDR3 sequence: CASSETGH.

The chain recombines TRBV6-5 with TRBJ1-1; possibly TRBD1 for D (6 bases). V was clipped by 2 bases and J by 2 bases, with 12 bases between them. Germline V gene sequence: CDR1 MNHEY, CDR2 SVGAGI. CDR3 length: 15 amino acids. CDR3 DNA sequence: TGTGCCAGCAGTTACCCAGGGGATAGAAACACTGAAGCTTTCTTT. It codes for CASSYPGDRNTEAFF.

The chain combines TRBV3-1 (or the pseudogene TRBV3-2) with TRBJ2-2; 8 bases align to TRBD2. The V gene's germline CDR1 is LGHDT and CDR2 YNNKEL (reference sequence). V lost 0 bases and J lost 8; bases outside the gene matches: 5. CDR3 size: 15 residues. Here the CDR3 DNA reads TGTGCCAGCAGCCAAGATGGACTAGCACCTGGGGAGCTGTTTTTT. As protein: CASSQDGLAPGELFF.

The genes are TRBV11-2 and TRBJ2-3, with D possibly matching TRBD2 (6 bases). The CDR3 is made up of 13 amino acids. Germline CDR1 SGHAT, CDR2 FQNNGV. V was clipped by 3 bases and J by 7 bases, with 11 bases between them. The CDR3 sequence: CASSFAGGNTQYF. The CDR3 nucleotides read TGTGCCAGCAGCTTCGCTGGGGGGAATACGCAGTATTTT.

In this sample, this clone turned up once. The chain carries TRBV29-1 and TRBJ1-3; possibly TRBD1 for D (5 bases). The germline V gene encodes CDR1 SQVTM and CDR2 ANQGSEA. V was shortened by 4 bases and J by 4 bases, with 11 bases between the two germline ends. CDR3 length equals 13 residues. This CDR3 is CSVGSGGGNTIYF. Written as DNA, the CDR3 is TGCAGCGTTGGTTCGGGGGGAGGAAACACCATATATTTT.

The chain recombines TRBV28 with TRBJ1-4; D remains ambiguous. Germline lookup yields CDR1 MDHEN and CDR2 SYDVKM. V shed 8 bases and J shed 10 bases, with 11 bases lying between them. The CDR3 has 11 amino acids. This chain's CDR3 is CASALEGKLFF. For the CDR3, the DNA is TGTGCCAGCGCCTTAGAGGGAAAACTGTTTTTT.

The chain has TRBV28 and TRBJ1-5, with 9 positions matching TRBD1. V was clipped by 7 bases and J by 3 bases; unmatched bases: 10. Germline-derived CDR1 and CDR2 are MDHEN and SYDVKM. This CDR3 contains 16 residues. The CDR3 DNA is TGTGCCAGCAAATTACCCGGGACAGGGCTCAATCAGCCCCAGCATTTT. It specifies CASKLPGTGLNQPQHF.

The chain recombines TRBV19 with TRBJ1-5; TRBD1 might be the D (5 bases). Trimming took off 3 bases at V and 4 bases at J, with 10 bases between the two ends. CDR3 length: 14 amino acids. CDR1 and CDR2 from the germline V gene are LNHDA and SQIVND (reference sequence). The CDR3 sequence: CASSIGADNQPQHF. The DNA of the CDR3 is TGTGCCAGTAGTATTGGGGCCGATAATCAGCCCCAGCATTTT.

The sample holds one count of this clone. This chain connects TRBV5-1 to TRBJ2-3; no clear D gene. Germline V gene data show CDR1 as SGHRS and CDR2 as YFSETQ. Deletions cut 3 bases from V and 3 bases from J, with 11 bases between. This CDR3 is built from 14 residues. This CDR3 is CASSSAEVTDTQYF. CDR3 in DNA: TGCGCCAGCAGCTCAGCCGAGGTAACAGATACGCAGTATTTT.

The V and J genes are TRBV19 and TRBJ1-1; maybe TRBD1 (5 bases). The CDR3 runs to 17 residues. The germline V and J ends were trimmed by 3 bases and 7 bases, with 24 bases remaining between them. Germline V gene lookup returns CDR1 LNHDA and CDR2 SQIVND (reference sequence). DNA for the CDR3: TGTGCCAGTAGTATTCTGGCCAGGGCCGACCTGCAGTTTGAAGCTTTCTTT. This sequence encodes CASSILARADLQFEAFF. The full variable domain, its missing parts supplied by reference TRBV19 and TRBJ1-1, is DGGITQSPKYLFRKEGQNVTLSCEQNLNHDAMYWYRQDPGQGLRLIYYSQIVNDFQKGDIAEGYSVSREKKESFPLTVTSAQKNPTAFYLCASSILARADLQFEAFFGQGTRLTVV.

V usage is TRBV18 and J usage is TRBJ2-3, with D perhaps matching TRBD1 (6 bases). The ends were cut back, 0 bases at V and 1 base at J, with 11 bases in the middle. The CDR3 length is 16 residues. Germline-derived CDR1 and CDR2 are KGHSH and LQKENI. DNA of the CDR3: TGTGCCAGCTCACCACCTGCAGGGGTGGGCACAGATACGCAGTATTTT. Protein product: CASSPPAGVGTDTQYF. Together with reference TRBV18 and TRBJ2-3, the CDR3 gives the full variable domain: NAGVMQNPRHLVRRRGQEARLRCSPMKGHSHVYWYRQLPEEGLKFMVYLQKENIIDESGMPKERFSAEFPKEGPSILRIQQVVRGDSAAYFCASSPPAGVGTDTQYFGPGTRLTVL.

The chain recombines TRBV5-1 with TRBJ2-1; weak D call: TRBD1 (5 bases). Between the trimmed V and J ends, which lost 2 bases and 2 bases, there was a span of 11 bases. The CDR3 is 15 residues long. CDR1 is SGHRS, CDR2 YFSETQ, per germline. CDR3 nucleotides: TGCGCCAGCAGCTTAGACAGTTTTACCTACAATGAGCAGTTCTTC. It codes for CASSLDSFTYNEQFF.

The V and J genes are TRBV7-9 and TRBJ2-1, with TRBD1 as a possible D gene (6 bases). Looked up from germline, CDR1 is SEHNR and CDR2 is FQNEAQ (reference sequence). Trimming removed 11 bases from V and 9 bases from J, with 17 bases in between. The CDR3 totals 12 residues. The CDR3 reads CAAHVRGTEQFF. Here the CDR3 DNA reads TGTGCCGCGCACGTGAGGGGGACTGAGCAGTTCTTC.

The chain combines TRBV2 with TRBJ2-4, with a possible D match to TRBD2 (6 bases). Trimming left V 6 bases short and J 1 base short, with 10 bases between. The CDR3 covers 14 residues. Germline values: CDR1 SNHLY, CDR2 FYNNEI. The CDR3 loop reads CASREGRAKNIQYF. The DNA of the CDR3 is TGTGCCAGCAGGGAGGGTCGGGCCAAAAACATTCAGTACTTC. Full variable domain (missing parts from reference TRBV2 and TRBJ2-4): EPEVTQTPSHQVTQMGQEVILRCVPISNHLYFYWYRQILGQKVEFLVSFYNNEISEKSEIFDDQFSVERPDGSNFTLKIRSTKLEDSAMYFCASREGRAKNIQYFGAGTRLSVL.

The chain couples TRBV4-2 to TRBJ2-1, with D maybe TRBD2 (6 bases). The CDR3 contains 16 residues. V lost 3 bases and J lost 1, with 13 bases in between. In germline, CDR1 is LGHNA, CDR2 YNFKEQ. The CDR3: CASSHGTGTSYNEQFF. CDR3 DNA: TGTGCCAGCAGCCATGGTACCGGGACTTCCTACAATGAGCAGTTCTTC.

The chain recombines TRBV7-8 with TRBJ1-5; no firm D call. V was clipped by 5 bases and J by 10 bases, with 15 bases between them. Germline CDR1 and CDR2: SGHVS and FQNEAQ. The CDR3 is 13 amino acids. Written as DNA, the CDR3 is TGTGCCAGCAGCGCGCTACGGACTGGCCCCCAGCATTTT. Amino acid sequence: CASSALRTGPQHF.

This clone appeared a few times. The chain carries TRBV27 and TRBJ2-7, with 10 bases matching TRBD2. V dropped 4 bases and J dropped 6; count of bases not matched to a gene: 9. There are 15 residues in the CDR3. The germline CDR1 and CDR2 sequences are MNHEY and SMNVEV (reference sequence). CDR3 coding DNA: TGTGCCAGCAGTTGGCAAGCGGGAGGGAGGAGCGAGCAGTACTTC. Translating gives CASSWQAGGRSEQYF.

The chain combines TRBV21-1 with TRBJ2-1; TRBD2, as called in the table, went unchecked against the DNA. TRBV21-1 is noted as a pseudogene. CDR3 length equals 16 residues. The CDR3 DNA sequence: TGTGCCAGCATCGATACTAGCGGGTCCTCCTACAATGAGCAGTTCTTC. Amino acids: CASIDTSGSSYNEQFF.

V gene TRBV5-1 combines with J gene TRBJ2-5; a weak D match, TRBD1 (6 bases). The CDR3 is made up of 15 amino acids. The germline CDR1 and CDR2 sequences are SGHRS and YFSETQ. V was cut by 0 bases and J by 5 bases, with 14 bases left in between. The CDR3 is CASSLATGMVETQYF. The CDR3 region has the DNA TGCGCCAGCAGCTTGGCCACAGGGATGGTTGAGACCCAGTACTTC.

The J gene is TRBJ2-1, the V gene TRBV5-1, with 9 bases aligning to TRBD2. V shed 3 bases and J 5 bases; nucleotides not matched to a gene: 3. Germline V CDR1 and CDR2: SGHRS, YFSETQ. This CDR3 contains 14 residues. CDR3 sequence: CASSSSGTNNEQFF. The CDR3, as DNA: TGCGCCAGCAGCTCTAGCGGGACAAACAATGAGCAGTTCTTC.

The J gene is TRBJ1-1, the V gene TRBV6-1; no definite D call. Trimming pared 0 bases from V and 6 bases from J, leaving 11 bases between. This CDR3 spans 14 amino acids. The V gene's germline CDR1 is MNHNS and CDR2 SASEGT. CDR3 bases: TGTGCCAGCAGTGAAGCGACAACCTACGCTGAAGCTTTCTTT. Its translation is CASSEATTYAEAFF.

The rearrangement links TRBV15 to TRBJ1-1, with unresolved D. CDR3 length equals 12 residues. Looked up from germline, CDR1 is LNHNV and CDR2 is YYDKDF (reference sequence). Trimming took 0 bases from V and 7 from J, leaving 6 bases between them. CDR3 sequence (DNA): TGTGCCACCAGCAGAGATTTTCGTGAAGCTTTCTTT. It yields the protein CATSRDFREAFF.

The CDR3 loop reads CASLGQGSSSPLHF. DNA of the CDR3: TGTGCCAGCCTAGGACAGGGTAGTTCTTCACCCCTCCACTTT. The chain recombines TRBV6-5 with TRBJ1-6; 8 bases match TRBD1. The germline CDR1 and CDR2 sequences are MNHEY and SVGAGI. V lost 8 bases and J lost 9; bases outside the gene matches: 9. This CDR3 is built from 14 residues.

This chain links TRBV19 with TRBJ1-2; maybe TRBD1 (6 bases). The length of the CDR3 is 16 residues. The germline V gene encodes CDR1 LNHDA and CDR2 SQIVND (reference sequence). Trimming cost V 7 bases and J 4 bases, with 22 bases left between them. Here the CDR3 reads CASTNRGGPRSYGYTF. CDR3 sequence (DNA): TGTGCCAGTACGAACCGGGGGGGGCCAAGGAGCTATGGCTACACCTTC.